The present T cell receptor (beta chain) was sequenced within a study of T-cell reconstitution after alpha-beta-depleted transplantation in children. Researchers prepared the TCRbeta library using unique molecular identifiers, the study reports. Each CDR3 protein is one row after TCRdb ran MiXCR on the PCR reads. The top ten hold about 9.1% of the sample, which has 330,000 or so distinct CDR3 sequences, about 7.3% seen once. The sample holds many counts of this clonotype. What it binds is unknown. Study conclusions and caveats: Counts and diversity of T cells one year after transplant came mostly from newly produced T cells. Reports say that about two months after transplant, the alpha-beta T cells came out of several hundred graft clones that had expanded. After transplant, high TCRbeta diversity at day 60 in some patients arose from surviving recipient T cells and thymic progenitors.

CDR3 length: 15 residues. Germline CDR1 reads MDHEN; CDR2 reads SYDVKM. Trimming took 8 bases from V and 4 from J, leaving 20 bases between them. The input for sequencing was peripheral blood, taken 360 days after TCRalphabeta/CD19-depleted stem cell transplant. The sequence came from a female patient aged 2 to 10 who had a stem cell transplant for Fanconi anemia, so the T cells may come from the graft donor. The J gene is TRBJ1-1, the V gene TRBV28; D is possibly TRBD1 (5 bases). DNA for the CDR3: TGTGCCAGCTTCCGACCAGGGCAGCAGGGCACTGAAGCTTTCTTT. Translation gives CASFRPGQQGTEAFF.